This T cell receptor beta chain was found in a study of blood T cells in healthy people across ages. Per-sample yields of isolated PBMCs were at least 6 million. For the second PCR, which ran for about 6 to 12 cycles, a sample-barcoded 5' primer and a J-beta primer mix were used. Paired-end reads containing CDR3 totaled no fewer than 3 million for each sample. One entry per CDR3 protein, called by TCRdb with MiXCR from the 5' RACE reads. The sample has about 1.8 million distinct CDR3 sequences; around 50% are singletons. CDR3 length equals 17 residues. V lost 5 bases, J lost 2 bases, and 21 bases lay in between. In germline, CDR1 is MNHEY, CDR2 SMNVEV (reference sequence).

The chain employs TRBV27 and TRBJ1-2; D might be TRBD1 (6 bases). This clonotype originated in a woman in her thirties or forties in good health. Sequencing input: blood. The CDR3, as DNA: TGTGCCAGCAGTCCACTCGGTGGGGAGGGGACAAACTATGGCTACACCTTC. It specifies CASSPLGGEGTNYGYTF.